These T cell receptor beta chains were read from a single sample in a study of immune evolution from preneoplasia to lung adenocarcinoma. Measured with immunoSEQ multiplex PCR; TCRdb has only the in-frame clones, and not every one. The table has about 8,200 clones, 80% seen once; the top ten hold around 7.2%. Sequencing was performed on FFPE adjacent normal lung tissue. The receptors derive from a person between 65 and 80 years old with lung adenocarcinoma. Both conserved end residues are part of each CDR3. D genes are given only for firm matches. Clone size is given for some rows only: seen once, a few or many times, or a class if the clone is expanded.

>-|TRBV6-4|TRBJ2-6|-
TGTGCCAGCAGCACTTCCAGCTCTGGGGCCAACGTCCTGACTTTC
CASSTSSSGANVLTF
>-|TRBV9|TRBJ1-3|-
TGTGCCAGCAGCGTAGCTGGAGCCTCTGGAAACACCATATATTTT
CASSVAGASGNTIYF
>-|TRBV7-8|TRBJ2-7|TRBD1
TGTGCCAGCAGCTTAGGGGGACAGACCGAGCAGTACTTC
CASSLGGQTEQYF
>-|TRBV19|TRBJ1-2|-
TGTGCCAGTAGTATAATAGGACAGCTCTATGGCTACACCTTC
CASSIIGQLYGYTF
>once|TRBV14|TRBJ1-1|-
TGTGCCAGCAGCCACCCCCGGACGGGGAACACTGAAGCTTTCTTT
CASSHPRTGNTEAFF
>-|TRBV10-1|TRBJ2-5|-
TGCGCCAGCAGTGACGGCGGTGACCAAGAGACCCAGTACTTC
CASSDGGDQETQYF
>once|TRBV4-1|TRBJ1-2|-
TGCGCCAGCAGCCAAGACGTAGGACGGCGGCCAAATTATGGCTACACCTTC
CASSQDVGRRPNYGYTF
>-|TRBV9|TRBJ2-7|TRBD2
TGTGCCAGCAGCGTAGGATCTAGCGGGACCTACGAGCAGTACTTC
CASSVGSSGTYEQYF
>-|TRBV29-1|TRBJ2-5|TRBD2
TGCAGCGTAGGGACTAGCGGGAGGGCGGGAGAGACCCAGTACTTC
CSVGTSGRAGETQYF
>-|TRBV15|TRBJ2-3|TRBD2
TGTGCCACCAGCAGAGATCGGGCGGGAGCCGGTACGCAGTATTTT
CATSRDRAGAGTQYF
>-|TRBV5-1|TRBJ1-2|TRBD1
TGCGCCAGCAGCTTGGCAGGGGGGAAGGGGTCTGGCTACACCTTC
CASSLAGGKGSGYTF
>-|TRBV7-9|TRBJ1-6|TRBD1
TGTGCCAGCAGCGGCGCGTCAGGGCAGGGGGATTCACCCCTCCACTTT
CASSGASGQGDSPLHF
>-|TRBV19|TRBJ1-1|TRBD1
TGTGCCAGTAGTATAGTTGACAGGGAGAACACTGAAGCTTTCTTT
CASSIVDRENTEAFF
>-|TRBV11-2|TRBJ1-3|-
TGTGCCAGCGTCAACGCCGGCGTGGGCAGTCGAAACACCATATATTTT
CASVNAGVGSRNTIYF
>-|TRBV6-5|TRBJ1-2|TRBD1
TGTGCCAGCAGCCCACAGGGGGGAAATAACTATGGCTACACCTTC
CASSPQGGNNYGYTF
>-|TRBV28|TRBJ2-7|-
TGTGCCAGCAGCCTACTAGGGGGGGACTACGAGCAGTACTTC
CASSLLGGDYEQYF
>few|TRBV28|TRBJ2-5|TRBD2
TGTGCCAGCAAACTCCACGCTAGCGGGGGGGTCCGAGAGACCCAGTACTTC
CASKLHASGGVRETQYF
>-|TRBV7-9|TRBJ2-1|TRBD2
TGTGCCAGCAGCCCACTAGCGGAAAGCTCCTACAATGAGCAGTTCTTC
CASSPLAESSYNEQFF
>once|TRBV6-4|TRBJ2-7|-
TGTGCCAGGCCTCAGGCGATTGAGTACTACGAGCAGTACTTC
CARPQAIEYYEQYF
>-|TRBV19|TRBJ1-1|-
TGTGCCAGTAAGGTACGGCATCCGAACACTGAAGCTTTCTTT
CASKVRHPNTEAFF
>-|TRBV6-1|TRBJ1-6|TRBD1
TGTGCCAGCAGCGCAGACAGGGAGAGTTCACCCCTCCACTTT
CASSADRESSPLHF
>few|TRBV28|TRBJ1-3|-
TGTGCCAGCAGTTCCGCCTCAGGGGACTCTGGAAACACCATATATTTT
CASSSASGDSGNTIYF
>-|TRBV30|TRBJ1-2|-
TGTGCCTGGAGTAGCAGTCCCGGGAGCGGCTACACCTTC
CAWSSSPGSGYTF
>-|TRBV5-1|TRBJ2-3|-
TGCGCCAGCAGCTTGCAAGGGGACACAGATACGCAGTATTTT
CASSLQGDTDTQYF
>-|TRBV6-5|TRBJ2-7|-
TGTGCCAGCAGTGGGACCCCGACCCACGAGCAGTACTTC
CASSGTPTHEQYF
>-|TRBV27|TRBJ1-2|-
TGTGCCAGCAGTTTATTCTTTGAGGGTCGGGAGTCAGCTAACTATGGCTACACCTTC
CASSLFFEGRESANYGYTF
>-|TRBV9|TRBJ1-5|-
TGTGCCAGCAGCGTATCAGTCGGGGATCAGCCCCAGCATTTT
CASSVSVGDQPQHF
>-|TRBV28|TRBJ1-6|-
TGTGCCAGCAGTTTGGGGGTTTCCTATAATTCACCCCTCCACTTT
CASSLGVSYNSPLHF
>once|TRBV21-1|TRBJ2-1|-
TGTGCCAGCAGCACTGGCCAGACCTACAATGAGCAGTTCTTC
CASSTGQTYNEQFF
>-|TRBV30|TRBJ1-4|-
TGTGCCTGGGCCCCGGGACGAGGGGAAAAACTGTTTTTT
CAWAPGRGEKLFF
>-|TRBV1|TRBJ2-4|-
TGCACCAGCAGCCAAGATACCGTCGGGCAAGACGGGTTCATTCAGTACTTC
CTSSQDTVGQDGFIQYF
>-|TRBV19|TRBJ1-1|-
TGTGCCAGTAGTATTGGGGCGGACACTGAAGCTTTCTTT
CASSIGADTEAFF
>-|TRBV28|TRBJ2-5|-
TGTGCCAGCTTAACCCCACAGGGAGGGGGAGAGACCCAGTACTTC
CASLTPQGGGETQYF
>-|TRBV28|TRBJ1-5|-
TGTGCCAGCAATAACCAGGGGATAAGGGGTCAGCCCCAGCATTTT
CASNNQGIRGQPQHF
>-|TRBV2|TRBJ2-3|-
TGTGCCAGCAGTGAAGCGGGCAGCGTTTCGCAGTATTTT
CASSEAGSVSQYF
>-|TRBV27|TRBJ2-2|-
TGTGCCAGCAGTCCGCTAGCCCATCGGGAGACCGGGGAGCTGTTTTTT
CASSPLAHRETGELFF
>-|TRBV23-1|TRBJ1-5|-
TGCGCCAGACGGCTGGGCGGTCTATCGAGCAATCAGCCCCAGCATTTT
CARRLGGLSSNQPQHF
>-|TRBV9|TRBJ2-5|TRBD2
TGTGCCAGCAGCCAGGAGGGACTAGGAGAGACCCAGTACTTC
CASSQEGLGETQYF
>-|TRBV14|TRBJ1-6|-
TGTGCCAGCAGCCAAGCGAACGGGCGGCCCCACTTT
CASSQANGRPHF
>-|TRBV27|TRBJ2-1|-
TGTGCCAGCAGCAGAGTTATGGGGGCCTGGGGCAATGAGCAGTTCTTC
CASSRVMGAWGNEQFF
>-|TRBV7-9|TRBJ2-5|-
TGTGCCAGCAGCTTAGCGAGGCCGCCTGGGGAGACCCAGTACTTC
CASSLARPPGETQYF
>-|TRBV7-2|TRBJ1-5|-
TGTGCCAGCAAACGGGCCTATAGCAATCAGCCCCAGCATTTT
CASKRAYSNQPQHF